The clone carrying this T cell receptor (beta chain) came up a few times. The sample belongs to a study of blood T cells in healthy people across ages. Study-level information: In model experiments, template switching was able to capture about one barcoded beta molecule for every two T cells that were present.

Trimming took 2 bases from V and 3 from J, leaving 17 bases between them. The V gene's germline CDR1 is SNHLY and CDR2 FYNNEI. This CDR3 spans 16 amino acids. Primers used in a second PCR of about 6 to 11 cycles were a sample-barcoded 5' primer and a J-beta primer mix. TCRdb itself ran the 5' RACE reads through MiXCR, one entry per CDR3 protein. Among hundreds of thousands of distinct CDR3 sequences listed, approximately 44% were seen once. The chain links TRBV2 to TRBJ2-7; D may be TRBD1 (5 bases). The specimen sequenced was blood. The TCR was taken from a man aged 55 to 70 in good health. The CDR3, as DNA: TGTGCCAGCAGTGAATGGTCAGGGATCCGGTTCTACGAGCAGTACTTC. Translating it yields CASSEWSGIRFYEQYF.